Below are 30 T cell receptor beta chains sequenced from a single sample in a study of cytomegalovirus exposure and HLA in healthy donors. PCR was performed using 60 Vbeta and 13 Jbeta primers. Assay: immunoSEQ multiplex PCR; the TCRdb copy retains only in-frame clones and omits some. The sample consists of roughly 150,000 clones, roughly 77% of them appearing once. The sequenced sample was PBMCs. These receptors all stem from a man aged 30 to 45 in good health.

The chain employs TRBV19 and TRBJ2-2; D not resolved. Germline CDR1 LNHDA, CDR2 SQIVND (reference sequence). Trimming removed 0 bases at V and 3 bases at J, with 14 bases between. This CDR3 has 17 residues. In DNA, the CDR3 is TGTGCCAGTAGTATAGATCCCGTCACCCTACACACCGGGGAGCTGTTTTTT. This encodes CASSIDPVTLHTGELFF. Combining the CDR3 with reference TRBV19 and TRBJ2-2 gives the whole variable domain DGGITQSPKYLFRKEGQNVTLSCEQNLNHDAMYWYRQDPGQGLRLIYYSQIVNDFQKGDIAEGYSVSREKKESFPLTVTSAQKNPTAFYLCASSIDPVTLHTGELFFGEGSRLTVL.

This sequence joins TRBV10-3 and TRBJ2-3; 10 nucleotides match TRBD2. V lost 4 bases, J lost 6 bases, and 10 bases stayed unmatched. Germline loops: CDR1 ENHRY, CDR2 SYGVKD. The CDR3 covers 16 residues. The CDR3 is CAISVRLAGALDTQYF. CDR3 sequence (DNA): TGTGCCATCAGTGTGCGGCTAGCGGGGGCCTTGGATACGCAGTATTTT.

The chain has TRBV7-9 and TRBJ2-7; TRBD2 aligns across 13 bases. This CDR3 contains 16 residues. Germline V gives CDR1 SEHNR, CDR2 FQNEAQ (reference sequence). J gave up 3 bases and V 6 bases, and 8 bases lay outside the gene matches. The CDR3 region has the DNA TGTGCCAGCAGTCGTCGGACTAGCGGGAGAGTCTACGAGCAGTACTTC. Its translation is CASSRRTSGRVYEQYF.

This clone was seen once. The V call is TRBV5-4, the J call TRBJ2-7, with TRBD2 matching 15 bases. The V gene end was trimmed by 4 bases and the J gene end by 2 bases; junction bases not matched to a gene: 4. The CDR3 covers 16 residues. The germline V gene encodes CDR1 SGHNT and CDR2 YYREEE (reference sequence). CDR3 sequence (DNA): TGTGCCAGCAGCATCCGGACTAGCGGGAGGGCCTACGAGCAGTACTTC. The encoded protein is CASSIRTSGRAYEQYF.

A few counts support this clone. The gene calls are TRBV7-6 and TRBJ2-7; 7 bases map to TRBD1. Germline V gene data show CDR1 as SGHVS and CDR2 as FNYEAQ. The CDR3 is made up of 14 amino acids. Trimming cost V 5 bases and J 2 bases; bases outside gene matches: 6. The DNA for the CDR3 is TGTGCCAGCAGCCAAGGGACAGCAGCCTACGAGCAGTACTTC. Encoded protein: CASSQGTAAYEQYF.

This chain connects TRBV9 to TRBJ2-7, with a tentative D call TRBD2 (6 bases). This CDR3 has 16 amino acids. Germline V gene data show CDR1 as SGDLS and CDR2 as YYNGEE. The V and J ends lost 0 bases and 1 base respectively, with 14 bases between them. CDR3 region: CASSVGGSGWSYEQYF. Here the CDR3 DNA reads TGTGCCAGCAGCGTAGGGGGCAGCGGGTGGTCCTACGAGCAGTACTTC.

The V gene is TRBV6-5, the J gene TRBJ2-1; the D is unclear. The germline V and J ends were trimmed by 0 bases and 9 bases, with 3 bases remaining between them. The CDR3 totals 11 residues. Germline V gives CDR1 MNHEY, CDR2 SVGAGI. CDR3 sequence: CASSYSAEQFF. The DNA for the CDR3 is TGTGCCAGCAGTTACTCGGCTGAGCAGTTCTTC.

The rearrangement uses TRBV2 and TRBJ2-7; D is undetermined. Trimming left V 6 bases short and J 2 bases short, with 5 bases between. The length of the CDR3 is 11 residues. Germline CDR1 SNHLY, CDR2 FYNNEI. CDR3 sequence reads: CASRPAYEQYF. The CDR3, as DNA: TGTGCCAGCAGGCCGGCCTACGAGCAGTACTTC.

The chain couples TRBV7-2 to TRBJ2-3; tentative D call: TRBD2 (7 bases). The germline V gene encodes CDR1 SGHTA and CDR2 FQGNSA. This CDR3 has 16 amino acids. V was pared by 5 bases and J by 3 bases, with 18 bases between. The CDR3 loop is CASSGGGGSWTDTQYF. CDR3 in DNA: TGTGCCAGCAGCGGGGGCGGCGGGAGTTGGACAGATACGCAGTATTTT.

The chain uses TRBV28 and TRBJ2-1, with D perhaps TRBD1 (6 bases). With 6 bases removed from V and 7 bases from J, the gap between germline ends came to 13 bases. This CDR3 spans 13 amino acids. The germline gives CDR1 MDHEN, CDR2 SYDVKM. Here the CDR3 DNA reads TGTGCCAGCAGACAGGGTTATTGGAATGAGCAGTTCTTC. Protein product: CASRQGYWNEQFF. Full variable domain (outside the CDR3, taken from reference TRBV28 and TRBJ2-1): DVKVTQSSRYLVKRTGEKVFLECVQDMDHENMFWYRQDPGLGLRLIYFSYDVKMKEKGDIPEGYSVSREKKERFSLILESASTNQTSMYLCASRQGYWNEQFFGPGTRLTVL.

The chain is built from TRBV7-2 and TRBJ2-7; D is ambiguous. V shed 3 bases and J shed 3 bases, with 12 bases lying between them. Germline V gene data show CDR1 as SGHTA and CDR2 as FQGNSA. The CDR3 length is 14 residues. The CDR3, as DNA: TGTGCCAGCAGCTTGAGTGTCCTAGTCTACGAGCAGTACTTC. The encoded protein is CASSLSVLVYEQYF.

The gene calls are TRBV11-2 and TRBJ2-3; perhaps TRBD1 as D (5 bases). The germline gives CDR1 SGHAT, CDR2 FQNNGV. CDR3 length: 16 amino acids. Trimming took 1 base from V and 3 from J, leaving 14 bases between them. CDR3 nucleotides: TGTGCCAGCAGCTTAGGTACGGTCAGGGTAACAGATACGCAGTATTTT. It codes for CASSLGTVRVTDTQYF.

V usage is TRBV5-1 and J usage is TRBJ2-1; 9 bases match TRBD2. CDR3 length: 15 amino acids. The germline CDR1 and CDR2 sequences are SGHRS and YFSETQ. J lost 7 bases, V lost 6 bases, and 11 bases had no gene match. The CDR3 region has the DNA TGCGCCAGCACCCCAACTAGCGGGCCGGGGAATGAGCAGTTCTTC. This translates into CASTPTSGPGNEQFF.

The chain employs TRBV6-5 and TRBJ1-1, with unresolved D. V lost 6 bases and J 7 bases, leaving 15 bases between the germline ends. Germline assignment: CDR1 MNHEY and CDR2 SVGAGI. This CDR3 spans 13 amino acids. CDR3 in amino acids: CASRDYAGDEAFF. CDR3 sequence (DNA): TGTGCCAGCAGGGACTACGCGGGCGATGAAGCTTTCTTT.

The rearrangement uses TRBV5-1 and TRBJ2-1, with 14 bases aligning to TRBD2. There are 18 residues in the CDR3. V shed 4 bases, J shed 5 bases, and the junction held 11 bases outside the gene matches. CDR1 SGHRS and CDR2 YFSETQ come from the germline V gene. CDR3 sequence: CASSKTPGLAGVHNEQFF. Written as DNA, the CDR3 is TGCGCCAGCAGCAAAACCCCGGGACTAGCGGGAGTCCACAATGAGCAGTTCTTC.

This chain joins TRBV4-3 and TRBJ2-3, with D possibly matching TRBD2 (5 bases). Looked up from germline, CDR1 is LGHNA and CDR2 is YSLEER. V was cut by 0 bases and J by 2 bases, with 15 bases left in between. The CDR3 loop spans 17 amino acids. CDR3 DNA: TGCGCCAGCAGCCAAGAAGTCCCCTTGACTAACACAGATACGCAGTATTTT. Translated, it gives CASSQEVPLTNTDTQYF.

The gene calls are TRBV27 and TRBJ2-4; TRBD1 might be the D (5 bases). Per the germline V gene, CDR1 is MNHEY and CDR2 is SMNVEV (reference sequence). The CDR3 is made up of 16 amino acids. Trimming shortened V by 5 bases and J by 1 base, and 15 bases separated the two germline ends. Here the CDR3 reads CASSELGRVAKNIQYF. CDR3 bases: TGTGCCAGCAGTGAACTGGGGCGAGTCGCCAAAAACATTCAGTACTTC.

With respect to this clone: Other DNA sequences in the sample encode the same CDR3. The chain employs TRBV11-2 and TRBJ2-7, with 7 bases lining up with TRBD1. After removal of 5 bases from V and 0 bases from J, the junction contained 4 bases not matched to a gene. This CDR3 is 14 amino acids long. CDR1 and CDR2 from the germline V gene are SGHAT and FQNNGV. DNA of the CDR3: TGTGCCAGCAGCCTTCGGGACAGCTCCTACGAGCAGTACTTC. This codes for CASSLRDSSYEQYF.

The chain links TRBV20-1 to TRBJ2-5; TRBD2 is a possible D gene (6 bases). The germline CDR1 and CDR2 sequences are DFQATT and SNEGSKA (reference sequence). The CDR3 covers 10 residues. V gave up 1 base and J gave up 10 bases, with 7 bases separating them. In nucleotides, the CDR3 is TGCAGTGCTAGAGTGCGGGACCAGTACTTC. It encodes CSARVRDQYF.

The chain is built from TRBV13 and TRBJ2-7; 7 bases map to TRBD2. The CDR3 has 14 amino acids. In germline, CDR1 is PRHDT, CDR2 FYEKMQ (reference sequence). The J segment lost 1 base and the V segment lost 6 bases, leaving 6 bases of the junction unmatched. DNA for the CDR3: TGTGCCAGCAGTCTCCGGCGGGAGTCCTACGAGCAGTACTTC. Residues: CASSLRRESYEQYF.

The chain combines TRBV7-2 with TRBJ2-2; a possible D gene is TRBD1 (6 bases). This CDR3 is 16 amino acids long. V lost 4 bases and J lost 0, with 12 bases in between. The germline gives CDR1 SGHTA, CDR2 FQGNSA. This CDR3 reads CASSSSGTTNTGELFF. The DNA for the CDR3 is TGTGCCAGCAGCTCCTCCGGGACAACGAACACCGGGGAGCTGTTTTTT.

The chain has TRBV2 and TRBJ2-2, with 13 bases identical to TRBD2. Germline V CDR1 and CDR2: SNHLY, FYNNEI. This CDR3 comprises 19 residues. J lost 6 bases, V lost 9 bases, and 19 bases had no gene match. CDR3 DNA: TGTGCCAGTAAGACTAGCGGGAGGAAAGGGGTCCAGAGGGCCGGGGAGCTGTTTTTT. It is translated as CASKTSGRKGVQRAGELFF.

This rearrangement joins TRBV18 to TRBJ2-5; the D gene is possibly TRBD1 (5 bases). CDR3 length equals 14 residues. The germline V and J ends were trimmed by 0 bases and 5 bases, with 10 bases remaining between them. Germline lookup yields CDR1 KGHSH and CDR2 LQKENI. The CDR3: CASSPPSGMETQYF. The CDR3 DNA follows: TGTGCCAGCTCACCACCCTCAGGGATGGAGACCCAGTACTTC.

The chain couples TRBV28 to TRBJ2-2; D is perhaps TRBD1 (6 bases). V lost 6 bases to trimming and J lost 5 bases, with 16 bases between them. The CDR3 is made up of 15 amino acids. Germline CDR1 and CDR2: MDHEN and SYDVKM. CDR3 sequence (DNA): TGTGCCAGCAGCTCGGCCCAGCAGGGGACCGGGGAGCTGTTTTTT. It encodes CASSSAQQGTGELFF.

The chain links TRBV2 to TRBJ2-3, with D possibly TRBD2 on 6 matching bases. The germline gives CDR1 SNHLY, CDR2 FYNNEI. V lost 5 bases, J lost 2 bases, and 17 bases lay in between. There are 16 residues in the CDR3. The CDR3 DNA reads as TGTGCCAGCAGTCCCCCGGGACTTCAGACCACAGATACGCAGTATTTT. Translated, it gives CASSPPGLQTTDTQYF.

This chain connects TRBV9 to TRBJ1-4; TRBD1 matches 8 bases. J gave up 5 bases and V 3 bases, and 6 bases lay outside the gene matches. CDR1 is SGDLS and CDR2 is YYNGEE in the germline V gene. The CDR3 runs to 15 residues. In nucleotides, the CDR3 is TGTGCCAGCAGCGCCAGGGGGCTTCGAAATGAAAAACTGTTTTTT. This translates into CASSARGLRNEKLFF.

The V call is TRBV9, the J call TRBJ2-5, with D uncertain. V lost 3 bases and J 0 bases, leaving 15 bases between the germline ends. The CDR3 spans 16 residues. The germline V gene has CDR1 SGDLS and CDR2 YYNGEE. Here the CDR3 DNA reads TGTGCCAGCAGCGGAGGTACACTCTCACACCAAGAGACCCAGTACTTC. This encodes CASSGGTLSHQETQYF.

V is TRBV5-1 and J is TRBJ2-7; TRBD2 matches at 11 bases. Trimming cost V 4 bases and J 9 bases; bases outside gene matches: 12. CDR1 is SGHRS and CDR2 is YFSETQ in the germline V gene. The CDR3 totals 15 residues. The CDR3 DNA follows: TGCGCCAGCAGCGCAACTAGCGGGAGATCCTCCGGGCAGTACTTC. Protein sequence: CASSATSGRSSGQYF. The full variable domain, its missing parts supplied by reference TRBV5-1 and TRBJ2-7, is KAGVTQTPRYLIKTRGQQVTLSCSPISGHRSVSWYQQTPGQGLQFLFEYFSETQRNKGNFPGRFSGRQFSNSRSEMNVSTLELGDSALYLCASSATSGRSSGQYFGPGTRLTVT.

Turning to this clone: Other DNA variants within this sample encode the same CDR3. The chain links TRBV7-8 to TRBJ2-5; 7 bases line up with TRBD1. The J call may not be correct, given that the DNA end is closer to TRBJ2-7. The CDR3 has 14 residues. Germline CDR1 reads SGHVS; CDR2 reads FQNEAQ. The CDR3, as DNA: TGTGCCAGCAGCCCCTGGACAGGAACCTACGAGCAGTACTTC. Its protein is CASSPWTGTYEQYF.

The genes are TRBV19 and TRBJ2-3, with D possibly being TRBD2 (5 bases). Germline V lookup: CDR1 LNHDA, CDR2 SQIVND (reference sequence). V shed 5 bases and J shed 4 bases, with 10 bases lying between them. This CDR3 has 13 amino acids. CDR3: CASSWRWADTQYF. CDR3 in DNA: TGTGCCAGTAGTTGGAGGTGGGCAGATACGCAGTATTTT.